These 4 T cell receptor beta chains came from one sample sequenced in a study of blood T cell repertoires in COVID-19. Sequenced by immunoSEQ multiplex PCR; TCRdb stores in-frame clones only, minus some. This table holds some 100,000 clones, 80% to 90% found once. Sequenced input: peripheral blood. The source of these receptors is a human donor with acute or convalescent COVID-19. The donor label of this sample is uncertain.

This clone occurred once. The V call is TRBV5-1, the J call TRBJ1-4, with TRBD1 identical over 8 bases. The V gene end was trimmed by 4 bases and the J gene end by 0 bases; junction bases not matched to a gene: 14. The CDR3 is made up of 19 amino acids. Germline V gene lookup returns CDR1 SGHRS and CDR2 YFSETQ. DNA of the CDR3: TGCGCCAGCAGCGTACGGACCAGGGACAGGCGAACAACTAATGAAAAACTGTTTTTT. It specifies CASSVRTRDRRTTNEKLFF.

The chain links TRBV2 to TRBJ2-1; D perhaps matches TRBD2 (5 bases). Germline CDR1 SNHLY, CDR2 FYNNEI. This CDR3 comprises 14 residues. V lost 0 bases and J lost 5, with 8 bases in between. CDR3 sequence reads: CASSEASEDNEQFF. The CDR3 DNA sequence: TGTGCCAGCAGTGAAGCTAGCGAAGACAATGAGCAGTTCTTC.

J is TRBJ1-2 and V is TRBV7-2; D is ambiguous. The germline V gene encodes CDR1 SGHTA and CDR2 FQGNSA. The CDR3 sequence is 12 residues long. Trimming cost V 1 base and J 4 bases, with 4 bases left between them. CDR3 bases: TGTGCCAGCAGCTTAGTTAGCTATGGCTACACCTTC. Translated, it gives CASSLVSYGYTF. Drawing the rest from reference TRBV7-2 and TRBJ1-2, the complete variable domain is GAGVSQSPSNKVTEKGKDVELRCDPISGHTALYWYRQSLGQGLEFLIYFQGNSAPDKSGLPSDRFSAERTGGSVSTLTIQRTQQEDSAVYLCASSLVSYGYTFGSGTRLTVV.

The rearrangement links TRBV4-2 to TRBJ2-7; 13 bases are shared with TRBD2. Germline V CDR1 and CDR2: LGHNA, YNFKEQ. The ends lost 3 bases at V and 0 bases at J; junction bases unmatched: 8. The CDR3 is 18 amino acids. The CDR3 region is CASSQPGTSGASSYEQYF. The CDR3 DNA sequence: TGTGCCAGCAGCCAGCCCGGGACTAGCGGGGCGAGCTCCTACGAGCAGTACTTC.